A single sample is the source of the 17 T cell receptor beta chains below, sequenced in a study of cytomegalovirus exposure and HLA in healthy donors. The PCR had 60 Vbeta and 13 Jbeta primers. TCRdb's table, derived via immunoSEQ multiplex PCR, lists solely in-frame clones and lacks some. Of around 170,000 clones in the sample, approximately 78% were seen once. Material: PBMCs. These receptors came from a woman aged 18-29 years in good health and CMV-seronegative.

The gene calls are TRBV5-6 and TRBJ2-5; D call uncertain. CDR1 is SGHDT, CDR2 YYEEEE, per germline. V was pared by 1 base and J by 2 bases, with 6 bases between. This CDR3 comprises 13 residues. The CDR3 sequence is CASSLTIQETQYF. The CDR3 DNA is TGTGCCAGCAGCTTGACAATACAAGAGACCCAGTACTTC.

The V and J genes are TRBV27 and TRBJ2-7; TRBD2 matches 10 bases. The V gene end was trimmed by 2 bases and the J gene end by 8 bases; junction bases not matched to a gene: 21. The CDR3 consists of 19 residues. CDR1 is MNHEY, CDR2 SMNVEV, per germline (reference sequence). CDR3 region: CASSLKGRVPAPGLAKQYF. CDR3 nucleotide sequence: TGTGCCAGCAGTTTAAAGGGGAGAGTCCCCGCCCCGGGACTAGCGAAGCAGTACTTC.

This clone came up once. The V and J genes are TRBV7-9 and TRBJ2-3; maybe TRBD2 (5 bases). The germline V and J ends were trimmed by 4 bases and 11 bases, with 10 bases remaining between them. This CDR3 has 11 amino acids. Germline values: CDR1 SEHNR, CDR2 FQNEAQ (reference sequence). This CDR3 reads CASSSVGRQYF. The CDR3 coding sequence is TGTGCCAGCAGCTCGGTTGGGAGGCAGTATTTT.

The chain employs TRBV2 and TRBJ2-3; 9 positions match TRBD2. Germline V gives CDR1 SNHLY, CDR2 FYNNEI. The V segment lost 6 bases and the J segment 5 bases; nucleotides outside the gene matches: 6. CDR3 length equals 14 residues. The CDR3 DNA reads as TGTGCCAGCAGCGCGAGCGGGGGGATAGATACGCAGTATTTT. It encodes CASSASGGIDTQYF.

The J gene is TRBJ1-2, the V gene TRBV19, with 10 bases lining up with TRBD1. This CDR3 is built from 14 residues. Germline CDR1 LNHDA, CDR2 SQIVND (reference sequence). Trimming cost V 1 base and J 8 bases; bases outside gene matches: 4. The CDR3 is CASSIGDRGLGYTF. The CDR3 DNA reads TGTGCCAGTAGTATAGGGGACAGGGGACTCGGCTACACCTTC.

The genes are TRBV28 and TRBJ2-5, with TRBD2 matching over 10 bases. The J call may not be correct, given that the DNA end is closer to TRBJ2-7. The CDR3 consists of 16 residues. CDR1 is MDHEN, CDR2 SYDVKM, per germline. This chain's CDR3 is CASSSPGLAAYYEQYF. The CDR3 coding sequence is TGTGCCAGCAGTTCCCCAGGACTAGCGGCCTACTACGAGCAGTACTTC.

V gene TRBV30 combines with J gene TRBJ2-1; TRBD2 aligns across 11 bases. CDR1 is GTSNPN and CDR2 is SVGIG in the germline V gene (reference sequence). This CDR3 is 14 amino acids long. V shed 3 bases and J 4 bases; nucleotides not matched to a gene: 2. The CDR3: CAWRGTSGYNEQFF. CDR3 nucleotide sequence: TGTGCCTGGAGGGGGACTAGCGGTTACAATGAGCAGTTCTTC.

The rearrangement uses TRBV15 and TRBJ1-2; maybe TRBD1 (6 bases). The CDR3 spans 15 residues. CDR1 and CDR2 (germline): LNHNV, YYDKDF (reference sequence). Trimming removed 5 bases from V and 0 bases from J, with 13 bases in between. In DNA, the CDR3 is TGTGCCACCAGCGGCCAGGACAGTTCTAACTATGGCTACACCTTC. Translation: CATSGQDSSNYGYTF. Complete variable domain (other parts from reference TRBV15 and TRBJ1-2): DAMVIQNPRYQVTQFGKPVTLSCSQTLNHNVMYWYQQKSSQAPKLLFHYYDKDFNNEADTPDNFQSRRPNTSFCFLDIRSPGLGDTAMYLCATSGQDSSNYGYTFGSGTRLTVV.

The V call is TRBV7-6, the J call TRBJ2-1; 11 nucleotides match TRBD2. The germline V gene has CDR1 SGHVS and CDR2 FNYEAQ. The CDR3 has 17 amino acids. Losses at the gene ends were 3 bases for V and 0 bases for J; bases not matched to a gene: 4. CDR3 sequence reads: CASSFSSGGLSYNEQFF. CDR3 DNA: TGTGCCAGCAGCTTCTCTAGCGGGGGGCTCTCCTACAATGAGCAGTTCTTC.

The rearrangement links TRBV6-5 to TRBJ2-7; weak D call: TRBD1 (6 bases). The CDR3 runs to 14 residues. Trimming cost V 6 bases and J 0 bases, with 12 bases left between them. Germline loops: CDR1 MNHEY, CDR2 SVGAGI. This chain's CDR3 is CASSSGAPSYEQYF. The CDR3 bases are TGTGCCAGCAGCTCAGGGGCCCCCTCCTACGAGCAGTACTTC.

The chain has TRBV5-1 and TRBJ1-5, with D perhaps matching TRBD1 (5 bases). The CDR3 runs 13 residues. Trimming stripped 1 base from V and 7 bases from J, with 9 bases between. Germline V gene data show CDR1 as SGHRS and CDR2 as YFSETQ. CDR3 sequence (DNA): TGCGCCAGCAGCTTGCTCGGACAACAGCCCCAGCATTTT. The encoded protein is CASSLLGQQPQHF.

The chain carries TRBV10-2 and TRBJ2-2; 9 bases line up with TRBD1. The germline V gene has CDR1 WSHSY and CDR2 SAAADI. The CDR3 sequence is 15 residues long. V gave up 6 bases and J gave up 1 base; unmatched junction bases: 3. CDR3 bases: TGCGCCAGCAGAGCGGGACAGGGGAACACCGGGGAGCTGTTTTTT. It is translated as CASRAGQGNTGELFF.

The rearrangement joins TRBV27 to TRBJ1-1, with D possibly TRBD1 on 5 matching bases. The CDR3 is 13 amino acids. Germline values: CDR1 MNHEY, CDR2 SMNVEV (reference sequence). V lost 5 bases and J lost 3, with 10 bases in between. The CDR3 coding sequence is TGTGCCAGCAGTAAGGAGGGGTACACTGAAGCTTTCTTT. Its protein product is CASSKEGYTEAFF.

J is TRBJ2-5 and V is TRBV5-1, with 9 positions matching TRBD1. This CDR3 has 19 amino acids. CDR1 is SGHRS and CDR2 is YFSETQ in the germline V gene. Trimming at V came to 3 bases and at J to 4 bases, leaving 19 bases not matched to a gene. Written as DNA, the CDR3 is TGCGCCAGCAGCTACGGGACAGGGATTAGACAGAGTCAAATAGAGACCCAGTACTTC. This codes for CASSYGTGIRQSQIETQYF.

The rearrangement links TRBV9 to TRBJ2-3, with 7 bases lining up with TRBD2. Looked up from germline, CDR1 is SGDLS and CDR2 is YYNGEE. The CDR3 has 17 amino acids. After removal of 0 bases from V and 0 bases from J, the junction contained 7 bases not matched to a gene. CDR3: CASSVGNSGPSTDTQYF. The DNA of the CDR3 is TGTGCCAGCAGCGTAGGAAATAGCGGGCCTAGCACAGATACGCAGTATTTT.

V gene TRBV9 combines with J gene TRBJ2-1; 7 bases agree with TRBD2. The CDR3 totals 13 residues. CDR1 is SGDLS, CDR2 YYNGEE, per germline. J was trimmed by 8 bases and V by 0 bases; bases with no gene match: 2. The CDR3 spells CASSVGLADEQFF. The CDR3 DNA is TGTGCCAGCAGCGTAGGGCTAGCGGATGAGCAGTTCTTC. Full variable domain (rest looked up from reference TRBV9 and TRBJ2-1): DSGVTQTPKHLITATGQRVTLRCSPRSGDLSVYWYQQSLDQGLQFLIQYYNGEERAKGNILERFSAQQFPDLHSELNLSSLELGDSALYFCASSVGLADEQFFGPGTRLTVL.

The genes are TRBV5-6 and TRBJ2-2, with D perhaps TRBD2 (6 bases). The V gene lost 4 bases and the J gene lost 5 bases, with 15 bases spanning the gap. Germline CDR1 is SGHDT and CDR2 is YYEEEE. This CDR3 spans 15 amino acids. The CDR3 DNA reads as TGTGCCAGCAGCCCGTGGGGGGTATGGACCGGGGAGCTGTTTTTT. Protein: CASSPWGVWTGELFF.